The 14 T cell receptor beta chains listed next were all sequenced from one sample in a study of cytomegalovirus exposure and HLA in healthy donors. Researchers ran the PCR with 60 Vbeta and 13 Jbeta primers. The method was immunoSEQ multiplex PCR; TCRdb's version includes in-frame clones alone and lacks a portion of them. Of about 120,000 clones listed, approximately 80% are singletons. Source material: PBMCs. The source of these receptors is a man aged 40-55 years in good health and CMV-seronegative.

The CDR3 here is CSASAYNEQFF. The DNA for the CDR3 is TGCAGTGCTAGTGCGTACAATGAGCAGTTCTTC. The V call is TRBV20-1, the J call TRBJ2-1; D is ambiguous. The germline CDR1 and CDR2 sequences are DFQATT and SNEGSKA (reference sequence). Trimming removed 3 bases at V and 4 bases at J, with 4 bases between. The CDR3 consists of 11 residues.

CDR3 sequence: CASSSGSVGETQYF. In DNA form, the CDR3 reads TGTGCCAGCAGTAGCGGGAGTGTGGGGGAGACCCAGTACTTC. The V gene is TRBV6-1, the J gene TRBJ2-5; 8 nucleotides match TRBD2. Per the germline V gene, CDR1 is MNHNS and CDR2 is SASEGT. The J segment lost 5 bases and the V segment lost 5 bases, leaving 7 bases of the junction unmatched. The CDR3 runs to 14 residues.

This clone was counted once. This chain joins TRBV6-1 and TRBJ1-2; TRBD1 matches 7 bases. V was clipped by 5 bases and J by 1 base; unmatched bases: 7. The length of the CDR3 is 15 residues. In germline, CDR1 is MNHNS, CDR2 SASEGT. The CDR3 spells CASSKRTGDNYGYTF. The CDR3 DNA is TGTGCCAGCAGTAAACGGACAGGTGATAACTATGGCTACACCTTC.

V gene TRBV28 combines with J gene TRBJ2-7, with TRBD2 as a possible D gene (6 bases). V lost 3 bases and J lost 0, with 9 bases in between. This CDR3 has 14 amino acids. Per the germline V gene, CDR1 is MDHEN and CDR2 is SYDVKM. Here the CDR3 reads CASSLGGSSYEQYF. CDR3 sequence (DNA): TGTGCCAGCAGTTTGGGAGGCAGCTCCTACGAGCAGTACTTC.

V and J are TRBV18 and TRBJ1-1; D is ambiguous. The germline gives CDR1 KGHSH, CDR2 LQKENI. Trimming pared 10 bases from V and 4 bases from J, leaving 10 bases between. The CDR3 loop spans 11 amino acids. The CDR3 region is CATRGGTEAFF. The CDR3 DNA follows: TGTGCCACCCGGGGAGGCACTGAAGCTTTCTTT.

Written as DNA, the CDR3 is TGTGCCAGCAGCCGCAGGATGGCCACTGAAGCTTTCTTT. It yields the protein CASSRRMATEAFF. The gene calls are TRBV5-8 and TRBJ1-1, with D hard to call. Germline V lookup: CDR1 SGHTS, CDR2 YDEGEE. There are 13 residues in the CDR3. V gave up 4 bases and J gave up 4 bases, with 11 bases separating them. Drawing the rest from reference TRBV5-8 and TRBJ1-1, the complete variable domain is EAGVTQSPTHLIKTRGQQATLRCSPISGHTSVYWYQQALGLGLQFLLWYDEGEERNRGNFPPRFSGRQFPNYSSELNVNALELEDSALYLCASSRRMATEAFFGQGTRLTVV.

The CDR3 sequence: CASSLWSGPNTEAFF. As DNA, the CDR3 is TGTGCCAGCAGTTTATGGAGCGGACCGAACACTGAAGCTTTCTTT. The chain has TRBV28 and TRBJ1-1, with D unclear. V lost 0 bases and J 1 base, leaving 9 bases between the germline ends. Germline loops: CDR1 MDHEN, CDR2 SYDVKM. CDR3 size: 15 residues.

The gene calls are TRBV13 and TRBJ2-1, with unresolved D. The length of the CDR3 is 14 residues. CDR1 is PRHDT and CDR2 is FYEKMQ in the germline V gene (reference sequence). Trimming cost V 5 bases and J 2 bases, with 10 bases left between them. As DNA, the CDR3 is TGTGCCAGCAGCCGCGGCCGCCCCTACAATGAGCAGTTCTTC. Its translation: CASSRGRPYNEQFF. The complete variable domain, with remaining parts taken from reference TRBV13 and TRBJ2-1, reads AAGVIQSPRHLIKEKRETATLKCYPIPRHDTVYWYQQGPGQDPQFLISFYEKMQSDKGSIPDRFSAQQFSDYHSELNMSSLELGDSALYFCASSRGRPYNEQFFGPGTRLTVL.

For the CDR3, the DNA is TGTGCCAGCAGTGAAAGTTCTCCTTCAGGGACCTACAATGAGCAGTTCTTC. Translated: CASSESSPSGTYNEQFF. The chain employs TRBV6-1 and TRBJ2-1; possibly TRBD1 for D (5 bases). V gave up 2 bases and J gave up 2 bases, with 16 bases separating them. The CDR3 has 17 residues. Germline values: CDR1 MNHNS, CDR2 SASEGT.

This chain uses TRBV18 with TRBJ1-1, with unresolved D. V gave up 3 bases and J gave up 0 bases, with 2 bases separating them. Germline loops: CDR1 KGHSH, CDR2 LQKENI. The CDR3 runs 12 residues. CDR3 residues: CASSPMNTEAFF. The DNA of the CDR3 is TGTGCCAGCTCACCCATGAACACTGAAGCTTTCTTT.

The rearrangement links TRBV6-4 to TRBJ2-3; D is perhaps TRBD2 (6 bases). The CDR3 has 15 residues. The V gene lost 0 bases and the J gene lost 4 bases, with 11 bases spanning the gap. Germline V gives CDR1 MRHNA, CDR2 SNTAGT. DNA for the CDR3: TGTGCCAGCAGTGACTCGGAGGGAGGTGCAGATACGCAGTATTTT. It specifies CASSDSEGGADTQYF.

The gene calls are TRBV27 and TRBJ1-5, with 9 positions matching TRBD1. This CDR3 has 16 residues. After removal of 5 bases from V and 1 base from J, the junction contained 6 bases not matched to a gene. Looked up from germline, CDR1 is MNHEY and CDR2 is SMNVEV (reference sequence). The CDR3: CASSDRGSGSNQPQHF. CDR3 coding DNA: TGTGCCAGCAGTGACAGGGGGTCGGGAAGCAATCAGCCCCAGCATTTT.

J is TRBJ2-2 and V is TRBV28; no firm D call. Germline loops: CDR1 MDHEN, CDR2 SYDVKM. CDR3 length equals 14 residues. Trimming shortened V by 3 bases and J by 6 bases, and 11 bases separated the two germline ends. CDR3 in DNA: TGTGCCAGCAGTTTCAGTGCCCGGGCCGGGGAGCTGTTTTTT. It encodes CASSFSARAGELFF.

The chain combines TRBV2 with TRBJ1-6; TRBD1 matches 9 bases. The CDR3 extends over 13 amino acids. Germline V gene data show CDR1 as SNHLY and CDR2 as FYNNEI. V gave up 6 bases and J gave up 9 bases; unmatched junction bases: 3. The CDR3 sequence is CASSGQGFSPLHF. Here the CDR3 DNA reads TGTGCCAGCAGCGGACAGGGGTTTTCACCCCTCCACTTT.